This TCR beta chain was profiled in a study of liver allograft versus peripheral blood T cells. About the study: Comparative analysis was performed on T cell receptor repertoires from transplanted livers and from recipients' peripheral blood.

As for this clonotype: No antigen is known for it.

Study findings and constraints: T cell receptor repertoires inside liver allografts reportedly differed from those in peripheral blood.

With 6 bases clipped from V and 6 bases from J, the junction kept 10 bases outside the gene matches. The length of the CDR3 is 16 residues. Per the germline V gene, CDR1 is SGDLS and CDR2 is YYNGEE. TCRdb analysed the reads with MiXCR anew, one entry per CDR3 protein. The sample has thousands of distinct CDR3 sequences, 16% seen once. The chain carries TRBV9 and TRBJ2-1; TRBD2 agrees at 12 bases. This TCR derives from a human patient who had a liver transplant. Some T cells may be transferred from the graft donor. The CDR3 here is CASTSGGARGSNEQFF. CDR3 coding DNA: TGTGCCAGCACTAGCGGGGGGGCGAGGGGAAGCAATGAGCAGTTCTTC. The whole variable domain, remainder taken from reference TRBV9 and TRBJ2-1, is DSGVTQTPKHLITATGQRVTLRCSPRSGDLSVYWYQQSLDQGLQFLIQYYNGEERAKGNILERFSAQQFPDLHSELNLSSLELGDSALYFCASTSGGARGSNEQFFGPGTRLTVL.